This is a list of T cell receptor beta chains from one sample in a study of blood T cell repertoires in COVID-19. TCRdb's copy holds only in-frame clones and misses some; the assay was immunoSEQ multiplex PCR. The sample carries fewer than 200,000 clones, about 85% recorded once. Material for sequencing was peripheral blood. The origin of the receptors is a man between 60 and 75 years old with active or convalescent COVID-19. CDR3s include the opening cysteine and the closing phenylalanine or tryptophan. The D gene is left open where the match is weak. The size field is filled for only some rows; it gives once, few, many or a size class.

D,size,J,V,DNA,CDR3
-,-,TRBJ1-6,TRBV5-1,TGCGCCAGCGGGTGGAGGGACAATTCACCCCTCCACTTT,CASGWRDNSPLHF
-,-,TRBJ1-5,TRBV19,TGTGCCAGTACCTTTGGCAGGGATAGCAATCAGCCCCAGCATTTT,CASTFGRDSNQPQHF
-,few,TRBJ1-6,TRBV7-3,TGTGCCAGCACCCAAGGAGGATACTATAATTCACCCCTCCACTTT,CASTQGGYYNSPLHF
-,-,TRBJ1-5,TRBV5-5,TGTGCCAGCAGCTTGGTTTTGGGCACACAACAGCCCCAGCATTTT,CASSLVLGTQQPQHF
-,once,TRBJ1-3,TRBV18,TGTGCCAGCTCACCGGGGCCTTCCCCAAACACCATATATTTT,CASSPGPSPNTIYF
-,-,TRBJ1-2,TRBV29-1,TGCAGCGTTGTACAGCCCCGCACCCCGCTTGCGTATGGCTACACCTTC,CSVVQPRTPLAYGYTF
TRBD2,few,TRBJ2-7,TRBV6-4,TGTGCCAGCAGCCCCGAGGAGCGGGGGAGGAACGAGCAGTACTTC,CASSPEERGRNEQYF
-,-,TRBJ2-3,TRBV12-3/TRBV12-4,TGTGCCAGCACTTACACAGATACGCAGTATTTT,CASTYTDTQYF
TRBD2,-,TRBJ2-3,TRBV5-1,TGCGCCAGCAGCTTGGGTGCGGGGGGGCTTTCCACAGATACGCAGTATTTT,CASSLGAGGLSTDTQYF
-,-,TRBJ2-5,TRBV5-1,TGCGCCAGCAGCTTGGGACTTCCCGGGACCCAGTACTTC,CASSLGLPGTQYF
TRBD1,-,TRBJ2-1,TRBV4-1,TGCGCCAGCAGCCCAACAGGGGCTGGGTACAATGAGCAGTTCTTC,CASSPTGAGYNEQFF
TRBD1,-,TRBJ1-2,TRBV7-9,TGTGCCAGCAGCCGCTTGGACAGGGGGAACTATGGCTACACCTTC,CASSRLDRGNYGYTF
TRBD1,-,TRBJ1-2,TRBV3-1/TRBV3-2,TGTGCCAGCAGCCTCGGACAGGGGGAGTATGGCTACACCTTC,CASSLGQGEYGYTF
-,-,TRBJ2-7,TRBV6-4,TGTGCCACTCCGTCGGACGAGCAGTACTTC,CATPSDEQYF
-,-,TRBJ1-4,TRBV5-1,TGCGCCAGCAGCTACCCCGGGGAAAAACTGTTTTTT,CASSYPGEKLFF
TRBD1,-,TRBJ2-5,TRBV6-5,TGTGCCAGCAGCGGGACAGCTCAAGAGACCCAGTACTTC,CASSGTAQETQYF
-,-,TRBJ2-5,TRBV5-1,TGCGCCAGCAGCATAGAACAGGGTCAGAGAGGGACCCAGTACTTC,CASSIEQGQRGTQYF
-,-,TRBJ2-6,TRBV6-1,TGTGCCAGCAGTGATAAGAGCTCTGGGGCCAACGTCCTGACTTTC,CASSDKSSGANVLTF
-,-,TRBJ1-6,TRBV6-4,TGTGCCAGCAGTGACTCGACTCAGGGGAATTCACCCCTCCACTTT,CASSDSTQGNSPLHF
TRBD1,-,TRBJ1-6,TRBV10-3,TGTGCCATCAGCCTGGACAGGGTAGAGTCACCCCTCCACTTT,CAISLDRVESPLHF
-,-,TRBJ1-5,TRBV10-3,TGTGCCATCAGTGAGGGACAGTCAAGCAATCAGCCCCAGCATTTT,CAISEGQSSNQPQHF
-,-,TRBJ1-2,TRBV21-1,TGTGCCAGCAGCACCCGGAGACAGGGGGTAGTGGATGGCTACACCTTC,CASSTRRQGVVDGYTF
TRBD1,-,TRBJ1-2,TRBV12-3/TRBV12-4,TGTGCCAGCAGCCCAGGGGGCTCCTATGGCTACACCTTC,CASSPGGSYGYTF
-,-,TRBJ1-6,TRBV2,TGTGCCAGCAGTGAAAACAGGGATAATTCACCCCTCCACTTT,CASSENRDNSPLHF
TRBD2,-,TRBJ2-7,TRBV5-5,TGTGCCAGCAGACTCAGGACTAGCGGGGAATCCTACGAGCAGTACTTC,CASRLRTSGESYEQYF
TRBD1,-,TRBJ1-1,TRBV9,TGTGCCAGCAGCTATAATGTCGGACAGGGGCAGAACACTGAAGCTTTCTTT,CASSYNVGQGQNTEAFF
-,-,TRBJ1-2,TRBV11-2,TGTGCCAGCAGCTTAGCGCCGACAGGCTATGGCTACACCTTC,CASSLAPTGYGYTF
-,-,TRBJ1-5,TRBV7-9,TGTGCCAGCAGCTTAGGAGGAGGCAATCAGCCCCAGCATTTT,CASSLGGGNQPQHF
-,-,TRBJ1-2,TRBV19,TGTGCCAGTAGGTCAGAATACTATGGCTACACCTTC,CASRSEYYGYTF
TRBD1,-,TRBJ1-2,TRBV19,TGTGCCAGTAGTACCTGGGACAGACATAACTATGGCTACACCTTC,CASSTWDRHNYGYTF
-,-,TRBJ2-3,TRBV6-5,TGTGCCACGTCTAGCACAGATACGCAGTATTTT,CATSSTDTQYF
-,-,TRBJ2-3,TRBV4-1,TGCGCCAGCAGCCAAGTTCTAGTCACAGATACGCAGTATTTT,CASSQVLVTDTQYF
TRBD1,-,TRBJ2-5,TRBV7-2,TGTGCCAGCAGCCCCTGGGACAGGCCCCAAGAGACCCAGTACTTC,CASSPWDRPQETQYF
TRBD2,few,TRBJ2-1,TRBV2,TGTGCCAGCAGGGGGACTAGCGGGGGGACAACCGCACAGTTCTTC,CASRGTSGGTTAQFF
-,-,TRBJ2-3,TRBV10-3,TGTGCCATCAGGGGCGCGTATGGGACAGATACGCAGTATTTT,CAIRGAYGTDTQYF
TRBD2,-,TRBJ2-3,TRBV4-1,TGCGCCAGCAGCCAGGGACTAGCGGATACAGATACGCAGTATTTT,CASSQGLADTDTQYF
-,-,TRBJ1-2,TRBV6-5,TGTGCCAGCAGTAACAAGGGGGTCGTAGGGTATGGCTACACCTTC,CASSNKGVVGYGYTF
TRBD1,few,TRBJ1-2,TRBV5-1,TGCGCCAGCAGCCCCGGACAGGAGGGGTATGGCTACACCTTC,CASSPGQEGYGYTF
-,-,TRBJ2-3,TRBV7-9,TGTGCCAGCAGCTTAAGACAGCCGACGGATACGCAGTATTTT,CASSLRQPTDTQYF
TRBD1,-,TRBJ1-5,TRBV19,TGTGCCAGTAGGCGGCAGGGGGTAGACCAGCCCCAGCATTTT,CASRRQGVDQPQHF
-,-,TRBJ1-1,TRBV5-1,TGCGCCAGCAGCTTGGAGGCGGGGAGGAGCACTGAAGCTTTCTTT,CASSLEAGRSTEAFF
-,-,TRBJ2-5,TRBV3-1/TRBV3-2,TGTGCCAGCAATTCCGCCGGGGGAACTCCTTCAAAATTTCAAGAGACCCAGTACTTC,CASNSAGGTPSKFQETQYF
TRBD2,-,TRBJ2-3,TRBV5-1,TGCGCCAGCAGCCAAAGGGCCGCGCGGGGGGCCCTCACAGATACGCAGTATTTT,CASSQRAARGALTDTQYF
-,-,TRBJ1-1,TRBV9,TGTGCCAGCAGCGTGCCAGGAGGAGGGCAGGACACTGAAGCTTTCTTT,CASSVPGGGQDTEAFF
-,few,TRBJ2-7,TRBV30,TGTGCCTGGAGTGTACAGGCCACCCGGCTTTTCTTC,CAWSVQATRLFF
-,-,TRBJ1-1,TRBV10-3,TGTGCCATCAGGATTGCACAGGGTAGCACTGAAGCTTTCTTT,CAIRIAQGSTEAFF
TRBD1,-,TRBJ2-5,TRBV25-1,TGTGCCAGCAGTGAATCGACAGGGTATCGAGAGACCCAGTACTTC,CASSESTGYRETQYF
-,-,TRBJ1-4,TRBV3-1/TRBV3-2,TGTGCCAGCAGCCAAGGAGTAGGAGGGAATGAAAAACTGTTTTTT,CASSQGVGGNEKLFF
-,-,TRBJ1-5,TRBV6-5,TGTGCCAGCAGCGGACCGGGGAGGGATCAGCCCCAGCATTTT,CASSGPGRDQPQHF
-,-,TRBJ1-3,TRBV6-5,TGTGCCAGCAGTCTAATACAGGGTGGAGGAAACACCATATATTTT,CASSLIQGGGNTIYF
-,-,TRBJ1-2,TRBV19,TGTGCCAGTAGTATTGGCAGGGTTAACTATGGCTACACCTTC,CASSIGRVNYGYTF